This entry features one T cell receptor beta chain sequence. In the source study's methods: By means of reference gene primer amplification, nucleated cell counts were estimated. TCRdb's copy holds only in-frame clones and misses some; the assay was immunoSEQ multiplex PCR. From that table come the V and J calls and clone size; the DNA was used to work out D and trimming. Of under 250,000 clones listed, 75% to 90% are singletons. This record belongs to a study of blood T cell repertoires in COVID-19. Across the whole study: COVID-19 samples collected from the United States, Italy and Spain covered acute and convalescent phases. The cDNA or gDNA used as material had been derived from T cells, B-cell-depleted T cells, or PBMCs.

This sequence was found in an older woman with active or convalescent COVID-19. Source material: peripheral blood.

CDR3 region: CASSLGQGAGSPLHF. The DNA of the CDR3 is TGTGCCAGCAGTTTAGGACAGGGAGCGGGTTCACCCCTCCACTTT. The V call is TRBV28, the J call TRBJ1-6, with 8 bases identical to TRBD1. This CDR3 has 15 amino acids. The V and J ends lost 2 bases and 9 bases, in that order; junction bases with no gene match: 6. The germline V gene encodes CDR1 MDHEN and CDR2 SYDVKM. Variable domain in full (rest from reference TRBV28 and TRBJ1-6): DVKVTQSSRYLVKRTGEKVFLECVQDMDHENMFWYRQDPGLGLRLIYFSYDVKMKEKGDIPEGYSVSREKKERFSLILESASTNQTSMYLCASSLGQGAGSPLHFGNGTRLTVT.